This TCR beta chain was captured by sequencing in a study of T cell responses to AZD1222 COVID-19 vaccine. Broader study findings: Possibly, clonal diversity was underestimated; donors were largely white British and included more females. Scientists sampled the repertoires only once the peak T cell response had passed. Seropositive AZD1222 recipients at baseline numbered only 6 or 7. Close to half of spike-specific TCRs reportedly recognize unmutated variant regions.

The CDR3 has 15 amino acids. In germline, CDR1 is KGHSH, CDR2 LQKENI. Trimming took 0 bases from V and 3 from J; bases not matched to a gene: 4. Points on this clone: Its matching antigen is unknown.

This table comes from immunoSEQ multiplex PCR, and its TCRdb copy is limited to in-frame clones, with some not included. The repertoire holds about 150,000 clones, with roughly 90% as singletons. The gene calls are TRBV18 and TRBJ1-2; TRBD1 matches at 7 bases. This sample comprised peripheral blood, obtained 28 days after the second AZD1222 dose. This receptor was obtained from an adult who received the AZD1222 COVID-19 vaccine. CDR3 loop: CASSPPFGQDYGYTF. The CDR3 coding sequence is TGTGCCAGCTCACCACCATTTGGACAGGACTATGGCTACACCTTC.